This T cell receptor (beta chain) was identified in a study of control samples from healthy donors and cancer patients. In its sample, this clone was seen a few times. The CDR3 length is 14 residues. V was pared by 6 bases and J by 7 bases, with 4 bases of the junction left unmatched. The germline CDR1 and CDR2 sequences are MDHEN and SYDVKM. Using immunoSEQ multiplex PCR, the repertoire was profiled, and TCRdb retains in-frame clones only, with some absent. This sample has tens of thousands of clones, with approximately 93% found just once. The sequencing sample was made of PBMCs. The chain recombines TRBV28 with TRBJ1-5; TRBD1 matches 12 bases. The clonotype was recovered from a woman aged 40-49 years with lung cancer. The CDR3 protein is CASSFGTGGQPQHF. As DNA, the CDR3 is TGTGCCAGCAGCTTTGGGACAGGGGGCCAGCCCCAGCATTTT.